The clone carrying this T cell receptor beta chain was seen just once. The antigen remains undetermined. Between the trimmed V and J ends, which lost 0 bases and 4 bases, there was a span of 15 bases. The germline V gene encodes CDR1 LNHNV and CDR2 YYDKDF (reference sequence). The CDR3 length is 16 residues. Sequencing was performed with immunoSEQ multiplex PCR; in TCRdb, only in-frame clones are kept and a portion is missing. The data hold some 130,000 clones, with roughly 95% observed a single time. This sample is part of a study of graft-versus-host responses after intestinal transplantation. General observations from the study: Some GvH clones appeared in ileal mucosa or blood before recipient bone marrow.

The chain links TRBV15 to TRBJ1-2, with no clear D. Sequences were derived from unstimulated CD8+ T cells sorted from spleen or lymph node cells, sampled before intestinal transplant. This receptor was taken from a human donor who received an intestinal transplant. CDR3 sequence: CATSRDSGWAGYGYTF. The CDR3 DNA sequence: TGTGCCACCAGCAGAGACTCAGGATGGGCAGGCTATGGCTACACCTTC.